What follows describes a single TCR beta chain. The antigen it recognizes is unknown. Per-base qualities were not stored, and no clone one base away is much larger. A single peripheral blood draw of around 120 mL on average was collected from each donor into heparinised tubes. A BD FACSAria II and a panel including CD45RO, CCR7, CD25, CD127, CD95 and CD27 were used to sort naive, central memory, regulatory and stem cell-like memory CD4+ T cells. All sorted populations exceeded 95% purity. Right away, PBMCs were isolated by Lymphoprep density gradient centrifugation and were stained directly, with no culture step. So that batch effects would be minimized, each experiment stained and sorted samples in pairs, pairing one healthy donor with one patient. These data come from a study of beta chain features in type 1 diabetes (dated by TCRdb to 2016 to 2018). About the full investigation: Mean age, gender distribution, total cell number and subset yield were not different between patients and healthy donors. A total of 107,917,701 sorted cells were examined across all samples, and the number of cells per subset was strongly correlated with RNA yield. In the study, recently diagnosed type 1 diabetes patients and matched healthy donors were compared on the TCRB repertoires of their sorted circulating CD4+ T cell subsets. Regulatory and stem cell-like memory subsets were isolated from only 8 patients and roughly 8 healthy donors, whereas naive and central memory subsets came from all 28 donors. Results and caveats for the whole study, not just this receptor: At VDJ recombination sites, patients with type 1 diabetes made fewer insertions and deleted more nucleotides, a pattern implying thymic rearrangement abnormalities. Naive, central memory and regulatory TCRB repertoires appeared to be more alike among patients than among healthy donors. PCR might favor shorter templates, but patient and control samples were amplified and corrected together, so any skew would affect both groups equally. Because cDNA was sequenced instead of genomic DNA, highly expressing activated cells could be over-represented, though the groups showed no difference in activation or CD3 levels. Because the HLA sub-analyses included only small numbers of individuals, any influence of HLA type on TCRB rearrangement was left unresolved. In all four CD4+ subsets, TCRB CDR3 length was moderately but significantly shorter in type 1 diabetes patients.

Trimming leaves V shorter by 5 bases and J shorter by 4 bases, with the junction holding 4 bases beyond the gene matches. In the germline V gene, CDR1 corresponds to SGHTA and CDR2 to FQGTGA. The CDR3 contains 15 residues, cysteine and phenylalanine counted. The DNA shown is the 45-base CDR3, in frame from base 1. The entire amount of isolated RNA was reverse transcribed using the High Capacity cDNA Reverse Transcription Kit, so the sequenced TCRB transcripts were expressed ones. Deep immunoSEQ sequencing was applied to naive, central memory and regulatory T cell samples, giving an average of about 3.8 million total reads per sample. Sorted cells were lysed in RLT buffer and RNA was extracted with DNase-treated RNeasy Micro or Mini kits, depending on cell number. To prevent cross-contamination, each cell subset was processed individually, whereas patient and healthy donor samples were processed jointly. The immunoSEQ multiplex PCR was used to amplify TCRB sequences from cDNA, generating 87-bp fragments that spanned the CDR3 region. Sequencing of the amplicons was performed on the Illumina HiSeq platform. Concerning the study's data processing: Synthetic template baselines were used to correct PCR bias computationally, reads within Hamming distance 2 were collapsed together, and singletons that could not be merged were discarded. Reads were aligned against IMGT so that V, D and J genes, CDR3 length and insertions or deletions at six rearrangement sites could be assigned. Within each subset, clonotype counts were normalized to sorted cell number, and only after that were true diversity and Gini coefficients computed with the tcR R package. The overlap coefficient, calculated on TCRB nucleotide sequences, was used to measure repertoire sharing. The table comes from immuneACCESS by way of TCRdb, which keeps in-frame sequences with V and J called. Part of the clones is missing from these tables; in studies checked, under half for an unresolved V gene and the rest for unknown reasons. V and J calls and clone size are as listed in that table; D and trimming were resolved from the DNA. The sample table holds under 350,000 clones, of which roughly 8% were seen once. Roughly 1% of the sample belongs to the ten largest clones.

The V and J segments used are TRBV7-3 and TRBJ2-2, with 10 junctional bases fitting TRBD1. This clonotype was sampled from a young woman in good health. The source material was central memory CD4+ T cells from blood. In nucleotides, the sequence is TGTGCCAGCAGCCCCCGGGACAGGGGCACCGGGGAGCTGTTTTTT. It is translated as CASSPRDRGTGELFF.